What follows is one T cell receptor beta chain and its context. Its specificity is not known. The length of the CDR3 is 15 residues. The V end lost 3 bases, the J end lost 0 bases, and 9 bases lay between the germline ends. The germline gives CDR1 LNHDA, CDR2 SQIVND (reference sequence). Each sorted subset replicate got 200 ng genomic DNA, 25,000 to 35,000 genomes. Sequencing was performed with immunoSEQ multiplex PCR; in TCRdb, only in-frame clones are kept and a portion is missing. The table has some 2,000,000 clones, 95% seen once. These data come from a study of shared clonotypes between healthy human individuals. About the study: Used for every donor were three CD4 naive, three CD4 memory, two CD8 naive and one CD8 memory plate. Broader study findings: Naive subsets generally had larger estimated richness than memory subsets. Generation probabilities of non-shared clonotypes were lower (relative to those shared by all four donors).

This TCR was recovered from a young man in good health. Material for sequencing was naive CD4+ T cells sorted from blood. Subset described: CD45RA+ positively selected. This chain uses TRBV19 with TRBJ1-3; D uncertain. CDR3 sequence: CASSMVLFSGNTIYF. The CDR3 region has the DNA TGTGCCAGTAGTATGGTGCTCTTCTCTGGAAACACCATATATTTT.